The present TCR beta chain was sequenced within a study of blood T cell repertoires in COVID-19. Study summary: Sites across the United States, Italy and Spain contributed samples from acute and convalescent COVID-19. In each case, the material was cDNA or gDNA derived from T cells, B-cell-depleted T cells, or PBMCs.

The CDR3 runs to 15 residues. CDR1 LNHNV and CDR2 YYDKDF come from the germline V gene (reference sequence). Unmatched junction bases numbered 4, after V lost 4 bases and J lost 4 bases. Authors' processing steps: Counts of nucleated cells, estimated from reference gene primer amplification, were obtained. Only in-frame clones appear in the TCRdb table, and some are missing; sequencing was by immunoSEQ multiplex PCR. The V and J calls and clone size are taken from that table; D and trimming were inferred from the DNA. This table has over 300,000 clones, around 86% appearing once. The sequenced sample consisted of peripheral blood. The source is a woman aged 45-65 years with acute or convalescent COVID-19. The rearrangement links TRBV15 to TRBJ2-3, with 11 bases matching TRBD2. This chain's CDR3 is CATSKLAGVPDTQYF. CDR3 nucleotides: TGTGCCACCAGCAAACTAGCGGGAGTTCCAGATACGCAGTATTTT. Full variable domain (outside the CDR3, taken from reference TRBV15 and TRBJ2-3): DAMVIQNPRYQVTQFGKPVTLSCSQTLNHNVMYWYQQKSSQAPKLLFHYYDKDFNNEADTPDNFQSRRPNTSFCFLDIRSPGLGDTAMYLCATSKLAGVPDTQYFGPGTRLTVL.